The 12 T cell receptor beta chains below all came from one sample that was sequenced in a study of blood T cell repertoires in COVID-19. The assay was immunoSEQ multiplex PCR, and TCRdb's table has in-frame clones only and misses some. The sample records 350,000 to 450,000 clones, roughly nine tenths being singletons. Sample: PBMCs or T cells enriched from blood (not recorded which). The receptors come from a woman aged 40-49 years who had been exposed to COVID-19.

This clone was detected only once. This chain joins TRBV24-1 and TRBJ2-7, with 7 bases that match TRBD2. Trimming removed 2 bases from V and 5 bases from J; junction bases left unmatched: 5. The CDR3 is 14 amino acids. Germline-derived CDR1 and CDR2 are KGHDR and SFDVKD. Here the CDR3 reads CATSDSAGRDEQYF. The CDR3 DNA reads TGTGCCACCAGTGATTCAGCGGGACGCGACGAGCAGTACTTC.

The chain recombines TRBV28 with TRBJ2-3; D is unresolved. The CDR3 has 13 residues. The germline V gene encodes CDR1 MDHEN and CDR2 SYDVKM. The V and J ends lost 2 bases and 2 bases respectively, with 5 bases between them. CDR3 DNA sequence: TGTGCCAGCAGTTTAGGAGCCACAGATACGCAGTATTTT. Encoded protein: CASSLGATDTQYF.

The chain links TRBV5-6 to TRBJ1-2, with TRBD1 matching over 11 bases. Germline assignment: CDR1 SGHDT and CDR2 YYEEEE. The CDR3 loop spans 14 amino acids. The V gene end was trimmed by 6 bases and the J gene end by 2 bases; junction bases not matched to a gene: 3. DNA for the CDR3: TGTGCCAGCATTAGGGACAGGGGGAACTATGGCTACACCTTC. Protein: CASIRDRGNYGYTF. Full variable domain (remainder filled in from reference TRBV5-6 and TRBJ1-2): DAGVTQSPTHLIKTRGQQVTLRCSPKSGHDTVSWYQQALGQGPQFIFQYYEEEERQRGNFPDRFSGHQFPNYSSELNVNALLLGDSALYLCASIRDRGNYGYTFGSGTRLTVV.

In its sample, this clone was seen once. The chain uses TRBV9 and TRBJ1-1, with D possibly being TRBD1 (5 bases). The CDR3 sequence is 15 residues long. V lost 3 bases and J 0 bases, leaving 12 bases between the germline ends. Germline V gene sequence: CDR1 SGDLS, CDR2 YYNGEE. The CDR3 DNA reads TGTGCCAGCAGCGGGGGGGACTACATGAACACTGAAGCTTTCTTT. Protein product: CASSGGDYMNTEAFF.

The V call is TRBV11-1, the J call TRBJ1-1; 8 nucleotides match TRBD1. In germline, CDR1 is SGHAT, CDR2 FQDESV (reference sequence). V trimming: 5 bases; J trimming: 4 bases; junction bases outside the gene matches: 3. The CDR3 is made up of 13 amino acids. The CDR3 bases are TGTGCCAGCAGCACCGACAGGGGCACTGAAGCTTTCTTT. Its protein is CASSTDRGTEAFF.

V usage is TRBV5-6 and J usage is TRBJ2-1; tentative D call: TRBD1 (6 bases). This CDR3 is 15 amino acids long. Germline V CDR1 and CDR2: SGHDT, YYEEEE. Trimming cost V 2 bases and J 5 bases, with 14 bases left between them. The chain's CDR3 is CASSFPRGFHNEQFF. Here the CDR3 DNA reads TGTGCCAGCAGCTTCCCCAGGGGATTCCACAATGAGCAGTTCTTC. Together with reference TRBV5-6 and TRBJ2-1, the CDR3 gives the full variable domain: DAGVTQSPTHLIKTRGQQVTLRCSPKSGHDTVSWYQQALGQGPQFIFQYYEEEERQRGNFPDRFSGHQFPNYSSELNVNALLLGDSALYLCASSFPRGFHNEQFFGPGTRLTVL.

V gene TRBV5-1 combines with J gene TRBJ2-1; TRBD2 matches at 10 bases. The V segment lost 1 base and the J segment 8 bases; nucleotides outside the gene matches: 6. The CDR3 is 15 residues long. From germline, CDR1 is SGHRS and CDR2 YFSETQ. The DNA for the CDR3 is TGCGCCAGCAGCTTGCTAGCGGGGGCGGGCGATGAGCAGTTCTTC. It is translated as CASSLLAGAGDEQFF.

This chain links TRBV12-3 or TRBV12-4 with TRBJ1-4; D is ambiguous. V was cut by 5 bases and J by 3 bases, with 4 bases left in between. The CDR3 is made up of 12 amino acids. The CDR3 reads CASSEPNEKLFF. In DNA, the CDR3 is TGTGCCAGCAGTGAGCCTAATGAAAAACTGTTTTTT.

DNA of the CDR3: TGTGCCAGCAGTTACGAGGCGGGATCGAACACCGGGGAGCTGTTTTTT. This sequence encodes CASSYEAGSNTGELFF. J is TRBJ2-2 and V is TRBV6-5, with a possible D match to TRBD2 (6 bases). Trimming took 2 bases from V and 0 from J, leaving 10 bases between them. CDR1 and CDR2 from the germline V gene are MNHEY and SVGAGI. This CDR3 spans 16 amino acids.

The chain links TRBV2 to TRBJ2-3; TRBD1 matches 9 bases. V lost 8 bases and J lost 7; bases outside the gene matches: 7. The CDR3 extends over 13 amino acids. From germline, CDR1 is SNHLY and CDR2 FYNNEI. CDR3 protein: CASPGQGPNTQYF. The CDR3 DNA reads TGTGCCAGCCCGGGACAGGGACCAAATACGCAGTATTTT.

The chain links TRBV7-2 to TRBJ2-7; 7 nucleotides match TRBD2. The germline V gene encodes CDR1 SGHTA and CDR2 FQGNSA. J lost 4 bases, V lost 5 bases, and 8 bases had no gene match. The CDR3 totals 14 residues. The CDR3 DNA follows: TGTGCCAGCAGCCCCGCGGGGGTAGGATACGAGCAGTACTTC. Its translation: CASSPAGVGYEQYF.

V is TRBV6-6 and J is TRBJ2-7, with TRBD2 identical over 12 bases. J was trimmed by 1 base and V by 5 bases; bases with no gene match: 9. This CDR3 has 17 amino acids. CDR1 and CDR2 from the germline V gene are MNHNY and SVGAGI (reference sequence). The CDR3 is CASSPLAGGLSSYEQYF. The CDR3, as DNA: TGTGCCAGCAGTCCACTAGCGGGGGGACTTTCGTCCTACGAGCAGTACTTC.